The clone carrying this T cell receptor beta chain was detected a few times. Combined were second doses at about 4 or about 12 weeks. TCRdb keeps only in-frame clones here, not all; method: immunoSEQ multiplex PCR. Of approximately 150,000 clones in the sample, 90% were seen once. This sample was taken from a study of T cell responses to AZD1222 COVID-19 vaccine. Germline CDR1 and CDR2: KGHSH and LQKENI. This CDR3 comprises 14 residues. The V gene lost 3 bases and the J gene lost 2 bases, with 7 bases spanning the gap. This specimen consisted of peripheral blood, obtained 28 days after the second AZD1222 dose. This TCR derives from an adult who received the AZD1222 COVID-19 vaccine. The chain recombines TRBV18 with TRBJ2-2; possibly TRBD2 for D (5 bases). In DNA, the CDR3 is TGTGCCAGCTCACCTGGACTTAACACCGGGGAGCTGTTTTTT. Its translation is CASSPGLNTGELFF.